The 30 T cell receptor beta chains given below trace back to one sample, sequenced in a study of CD8+ T cells in alopecia areata. In each case, RNA was isolated and then reverse transcribed into cDNA as the sequencing template. The repertoire was sequenced with immunoSEQ multiplex PCR; TCRdb's copy has only in-frame clones and lacks some. The sample records over 200,000 clones, 50% to 70% being singletons. This material consisted of CD4+ T cells sorted from blood, taken at week 0. The receptor set was obtained from a human donor with alopecia areata.

V and J are TRBV7-3 and TRBJ2-2; 7 bases line up with TRBD1. Germline V gene lookup returns CDR1 SGHTA and CDR2 FQGTGA. The CDR3 is 15 amino acids. The junction had 5 bases not matched to a gene; V was cut back by 5 bases and J by 2 bases. The CDR3 spells CASSPRDSNTGELFF. DNA of the CDR3: TGTGCCAGCAGCCCCCGGGACAGTAACACCGGGGAGCTGTTTTTT.

The rearrangement joins TRBV2 to TRBJ2-1; TRBD2 aligns across 8 bases. Per the germline V gene, CDR1 is SNHLY and CDR2 is FYNNEI. The junction had 7 bases not matched to a gene; V was cut back by 6 bases and J by 0 bases. The CDR3 consists of 16 residues. CDR3 bases: TGTGCCAGCAGCCCTAGACTAGCGAGCTCCTACAATGAGCAGTTCTTC. Translating it yields CASSPRLASSYNEQFF.

The chain uses TRBV29-1 and TRBJ1-1; the D is unclear. Germline CDR1 is SQVTM and CDR2 is ANQGSEA. The CDR3 covers 14 residues. Between the trimmed V and J ends, which lost 6 bases and 4 bases, there was a span of 18 bases. The DNA for the CDR3 is TGCAGCGTGGGCCCCTCCCTTCAAGTCACTGAAGCTTTCTTT. It yields the protein CSVGPSLQVTEAFF.

The chain uses TRBV9 and TRBJ2-3; D might be TRBD1 (5 bases). Germline assignment: CDR1 SGDLS and CDR2 YYNGEE. The germline V and J ends were trimmed by 0 bases and 2 bases, with 10 bases remaining between them. This CDR3 has 15 amino acids. The CDR3 sequence is CASSVALTDTDTQYF. CDR3 nucleotides: TGTGCCAGCAGCGTAGCTCTGACAGACACAGATACGCAGTATTTT.

The genes are TRBV27 and TRBJ1-4, with a tentative D call TRBD1 (6 bases). Trimming pared 5 bases from V and 7 bases from J, leaving 17 bases between. Germline values: CDR1 MNHEY, CDR2 SMNVEV (reference sequence). CDR3 length: 15 amino acids. The CDR3 region has the DNA TGTGCCAGCAGTCGTAACAGGGAACGGGGTGAAAAACTGTTTTTT. It is translated as CASSRNRERGEKLFF.

The genes are TRBV10-3 and TRBJ2-2; tentative D call: TRBD1 (6 bases). The V end lost 5 bases, the J end lost 5 bases, and 9 bases lay between the germline ends. The germline gives CDR1 ENHRY, CDR2 SYGVKD. CDR3 length: 13 amino acids. The CDR3 loop is CAISPGQTGELFF. CDR3 sequence (DNA): TGTGCCATCAGTCCCGGACAGACCGGGGAGCTGTTTTTT.

The chain has TRBV30 and TRBJ1-1; tentatively, D is TRBD1 (6 bases). Germline-derived CDR1 and CDR2 are GTSNPN and SVGIG (reference sequence). The CDR3 has 11 amino acids. Trimming pared 5 bases from V and 7 bases from J, leaving 11 bases between. The CDR3 is CAWGQNFEAFF. The CDR3 bases are TGTGCCTGGGGACAGAACTTTGAAGCTTTCTTT.

This clone has a handful of counts. This chain links TRBV7-2 with TRBJ2-5, with a tentative D call TRBD2 (5 bases). V was clipped by 11 bases and J by 7 bases, with 17 bases between them. This CDR3 is 12 amino acids long. CDR1 is SGHTA, CDR2 FQGNSA, per germline. This chain's CDR3 is CACREGPGTQYF. CDR3 DNA sequence: TGTGCCTGTAGAGAGGGCCCAGGGACCCAGTACTTC.

V and J are TRBV15 and TRBJ1-3; D is possibly TRBD1 (5 bases). The CDR3 is 16 amino acids. V was clipped by 3 bases and J by 2 bases, with 14 bases between them. The germline V gene has CDR1 LNHNV and CDR2 YYDKDF (reference sequence). The CDR3 is CATSRAPSGAGNTIYF. For the CDR3, the DNA is TGTGCCACCAGCAGGGCCCCGTCGGGGGCTGGAAACACCATATATTTT.

The rearrangement links TRBV29-1 to TRBJ1-1; 7 nucleotides match TRBD1. Germline values: CDR1 SQVTM, CDR2 ANQGSEA. This CDR3 has 13 amino acids. V shed 4 bases and J 4 bases; nucleotides not matched to a gene: 6. CDR3 coding DNA: TGCAGCGTTGCCAGGGGGGAAAGCACTGAAGCTTTCTTT. This gives the protein CSVARGESTEAFF.

The V and J genes are TRBV29-1 and TRBJ2-1; 8 bases fit TRBD2. Germline CDR1 SQVTM, CDR2 ANQGSEA. V was pared by 4 bases and J by 6 bases, with 17 bases of the junction left unmatched. The CDR3 length is 17 residues. CDR3 protein: CSVVPVMQRGYFNEQFF. CDR3 DNA sequence: TGCAGCGTTGTTCCGGTGATGCAGCGGGGGTATTTCAATGAGCAGTTCTTC.

The chain links TRBV10-1 to TRBJ2-1; 9 bases agree with TRBD1. In germline, CDR1 is WNHNN, CDR2 SYGVQD (reference sequence). Losses at the gene ends were 5 bases for V and 6 bases for J; bases not matched to a gene: 8. There are 15 residues in the CDR3. This CDR3 is CASSTGQGIGNEQFF. In DNA, the CDR3 is TGCGCCAGCAGTACCGGACAGGGGATCGGCAATGAGCAGTTCTTC.

This chain uses TRBV14 with TRBJ1-1; D is uncertain. Trimming stripped 1 base from V and 1 base from J, with 13 bases between. The germline gives CDR1 SGHDN, CDR2 FVKESK. This CDR3 is 16 amino acids long. CDR3 protein: CASSQGPATPNTEAFF. In DNA, the CDR3 is TGTGCCAGCAGCCAAGGACCGGCAACCCCGAACACTGAAGCTTTCTTT.

This clone was seen a handful of times. The rearrangement joins TRBV9 to TRBJ1-1, with D possibly matching TRBD1 (5 bases). This CDR3 contains 15 residues. Germline V CDR1 and CDR2: SGDLS, YYNGEE. Trimming took 3 bases from V and 2 from J, leaving 14 bases between them. The CDR3 DNA reads as TGTGCCAGCAGCGGGTGGGGACTGACAAACACTGAAGCTTTCTTT. Amino acid sequence: CASSGWGLTNTEAFF. The variable domain in full, with the rest retrieved from reference TRBV9 and TRBJ1-1, is DSGVTQTPKHLITATGQRVTLRCSPRSGDLSVYWYQQSLDQGLQFLIQYYNGEERAKGNILERFSAQQFPDLHSELNLSSLELGDSALYFCASSGWGLTNTEAFFGQGTRLTVV.

The rearrangement joins TRBV5-1 to TRBJ2-1, with 10 positions matching TRBD1. The V gene end was trimmed by 4 bases and the J gene end by 4 bases; junction bases not matched to a gene: 5. The CDR3 loop spans 15 amino acids. Germline CDR1 SGHRS, CDR2 YFSETQ. The CDR3 loop is CASSPTGQGYNEQFF. The CDR3 nucleotides read TGCGCCAGCAGCCCGACGGGACAGGGGTACAATGAGCAGTTCTTC.

The V call is TRBV4-2, the J call TRBJ1-2, with TRBD1 as a possible D gene (5 bases). The V and J ends lost 0 bases and 3 bases respectively, with 11 bases between them. The CDR3 spans 15 residues. Per germline, CDR1 LGHNA and CDR2 YNFKEQ. CDR3 nucleotide sequence: TGTGCCAGCAGCCAAGATGGGGCAGCCCACTATGGCTACACCTTC. It translates to CASSQDGAAHYGYTF.

J is TRBJ1-5 and V is TRBV7-2; TRBD1 might be the D (5 bases). The germline CDR1 and CDR2 sequences are SGHTA and FQGNSA. The V end lost 5 bases, the J end lost 0 bases, and 17 bases lay between the germline ends. The CDR3 is 17 amino acids. The CDR3 region has the DNA TGTGCCAGCAGCCCACTAGCTAGGGGACCTAGCAATCAGCCCCAGCATTTT. It is translated as CASSPLARGPSNQPQHF.

CDR3 sequence (DNA): TGTGCCAGCAGCGTAGCATATTACCCGAACACTGAAGCTTTCTTT. Protein: CASSVAYYPNTEAFF. This chain joins TRBV9 and TRBJ1-1, with unresolved D. The V and J ends lost 0 bases and 1 base respectively, with 10 bases between them. Germline CDR1 is SGDLS and CDR2 is YYNGEE. This CDR3 has 15 amino acids.

CDR3 sequence (DNA): TGTGCCAGCAGCCCCGGGAAGACCCAGTACTTC. Translated, it gives CASSPGKTQYF. The rearrangement uses TRBV14 and TRBJ2-5; D perhaps matches TRBD2 (5 bases). V lost 4 bases and J 6 bases, leaving 6 bases between the germline ends. The CDR3 covers 11 residues. CDR1 is SGHDN, CDR2 FVKESK, per germline.

V is TRBV7-3 and J is TRBJ2-7; 9 nucleotides line up with TRBD2. This CDR3 contains 15 residues. Germline loops: CDR1 SGHTA, CDR2 FQGTGA. The trim removed 5 bases at V and 2 bases at J, leaving 7 bases unmatched. The CDR3 sequence: CASSTLAGPTYEQYF. CDR3 DNA sequence: TGTGCCAGCAGCACTCTAGCGGGGCCTACCTACGAGCAGTACTTC. Combining the CDR3 with reference TRBV7-3 and TRBJ2-7 gives the whole variable domain GAGVSQTPSNKVTEKGKYVELRCDPISGHTALYWYRQSLGQGPEFLIYFQGTGAADDSGLPNDRFFAVRPEGSVSTLKIQRTERGDSAVYLCASSTLAGPTYEQYFGPGTRLTVT.

This chain uses TRBV29-1 with TRBJ2-7, with TRBD1 identical over 8 bases. Germline loops: CDR1 SQVTM, CDR2 ANQGSEA. The length of the CDR3 is 15 residues. V shed 1 base and J 5 bases; nucleotides not matched to a gene: 10. CDR3 sequence (DNA): TGCAGCGTTGAAGGTATAGGACAGGGTCAGGACGAGCAGTACTTC. Its protein product is CSVEGIGQGQDEQYF.

The gene calls are TRBV5-1 and TRBJ2-1, with 10 bases identical to TRBD1. The CDR3 has 15 amino acids. The V gene's germline CDR1 is SGHRS and CDR2 YFSETQ. V was clipped by 4 bases and J by 7 bases; unmatched bases: 8. CDR3 sequence reads: CASSPTRDRGNEQFF. The CDR3 DNA is TGCGCCAGCAGCCCTACCCGGGACAGGGGTAATGAGCAGTTCTTC.

V and J are TRBV30 and TRBJ1-3; D remains unclear. The CDR3 extends over 13 amino acids. V was pared by 0 bases and J by 3 bases, with 6 bases between. Germline V gives CDR1 GTSNPN, CDR2 SVGIG (reference sequence). In nucleotides, the CDR3 is TGTGCCTGGAGTGTTAATATTGGAAACACCATATATTTT. Residues: CAWSVNIGNTIYF.

The chain recombines TRBV9 with TRBJ1-2; D is ambiguous. V gave up 0 bases and J gave up 4 bases, with 10 bases separating them. This CDR3 has 14 residues. The germline V gene has CDR1 SGDLS and CDR2 YYNGEE. For the CDR3, the DNA is TGTGCCAGCAGCGTAGGAGTGGAGGGCTATGGCTACACCTTC. Translated: CASSVGVEGYGYTF. The entire variable domain, with the rest obtained from reference TRBV9 and TRBJ1-2, is as follows: DSGVTQTPKHLITATGQRVTLRCSPRSGDLSVYWYQQSLDQGLQFLIQYYNGEERAKGNILERFSAQQFPDLHSELNLSSLELGDSALYFCASSVGVEGYGYTFGSGTRLTVV.

The chain couples TRBV7-8 to TRBJ2-3; 12 positions match TRBD2. In germline, CDR1 is SGHVS, CDR2 FQNEAQ. V lost 4 bases to trimming and J lost 3 bases; unmatched junction nucleotides: 5. The CDR3 is 16 amino acids. Here the CDR3 reads CASSYASGGGTDTQYF. CDR3 nucleotides: TGTGCCAGCAGCTACGCTAGCGGGGGGGGAACAGATACGCAGTATTTT.

The chain joins TRBV18 to TRBJ1-1, with a possible D match to TRBD1 (6 bases). CDR1 and CDR2 from the germline V gene are KGHSH and LQKENI. The CDR3 spans 14 residues. V was trimmed by 4 bases and J by 0 bases, leaving 9 bases between them. The CDR3 DNA is TGTGCCAGCTCACAGGGACACATGAACACTGAAGCTTTCTTT. Its translation: CASSQGHMNTEAFF.

The V gene is TRBV4-1, the J gene TRBJ1-5; weak D call: TRBD1 (5 bases). Germline CDR1 and CDR2: MGHRA and YSYEKL. The CDR3 contains 13 residues. V shed 2 bases and J shed 4 bases, with 6 bases lying between them. CDR3: CASSQQGNQPQHF. The CDR3 DNA sequence: TGCGCCAGCAGCCAACAGGGAAATCAGCCCCAGCATTTT.

The chain employs TRBV25-1 and TRBJ1-2; D unresolved. Germline CDR1 MGHDK, CDR2 SYGVNS. CDR3 length equals 13 residues. V shed 9 bases and J shed 5 bases, with 16 bases lying between them. CDR3 sequence reads: CASADPFYYGYTF. The CDR3 DNA is TGTGCCAGTGCCGACCCCTTTTATTATGGCTACACCTTC.

CDR3 nucleotide sequence: TGTGCCAGCTCACCAGGGGACGGAGGCCGCACAGATACGCAGTATTTT. It yields the protein CASSPGDGGRTDTQYF. The V gene is TRBV18, the J gene TRBJ2-3; D could derive from TRBD1 or TRBD2 (5 bases each). Per germline, CDR1 KGHSH and CDR2 LQKENI. The V end was cut by 2 bases, the J end by 1 base, with 13 bases between. This CDR3 region has 16 residues. The full variable domain, in which reference TRBV18 and TRBJ2-3 provide the parts outside the CDR3, is NAGVMQNPRHLVRRRGQEARLRCSPMKGHSHVYWYRQLPEEGLKFMVYLQKENIIDESGMPKERFSAEFPKEGPSILRIQQVVRGDSAAYFCASSPGDGGRTDTQYFGPGTRLTVL.

This clone is a singleton in its sample. The V and J genes are TRBV7-9 and TRBJ2-3; D is ambiguous. Looked up from germline, CDR1 is SEHNR and CDR2 is FQNEAQ (reference sequence). This CDR3 is 11 amino acids long. V dropped 7 bases and J dropped 2 bases, with 4 bases sitting between them. This chain's CDR3 is CASTNTDTQYF. As DNA, the CDR3 is TGTGCCAGCACGAACACAGATACGCAGTATTTT.